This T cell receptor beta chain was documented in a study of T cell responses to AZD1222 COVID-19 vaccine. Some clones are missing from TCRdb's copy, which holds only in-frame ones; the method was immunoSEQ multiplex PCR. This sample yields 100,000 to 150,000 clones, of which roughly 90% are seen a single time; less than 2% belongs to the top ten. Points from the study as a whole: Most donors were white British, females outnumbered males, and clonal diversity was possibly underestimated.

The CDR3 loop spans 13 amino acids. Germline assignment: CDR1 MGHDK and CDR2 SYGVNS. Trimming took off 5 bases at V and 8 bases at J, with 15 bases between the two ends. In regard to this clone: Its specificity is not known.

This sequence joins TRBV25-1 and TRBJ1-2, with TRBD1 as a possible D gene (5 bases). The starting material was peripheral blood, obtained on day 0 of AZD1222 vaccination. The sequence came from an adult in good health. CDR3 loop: CASSQGPWGGYTF. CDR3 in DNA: TGTGCCAGCAGTCAAGGTCCCTGGGGCGGCTACACCTTC.